This T cell receptor beta chain was observed in a study of Ad26.COV2.S vaccination and SARS-CoV-2 variants. Study as a whole: Trial arm assignment for the donor was COV1001 Ad26.COV2.S. Donor got 5x10^10 or 1x10^11 viral particles of Ad26.COV2.S. Study-wide results and caveats: Total T cell responses were possibly underestimated by TCR breadth and depth analyses.

This CDR3 is built from 15 residues. Trimming removed 1 base from V and 5 bases from J, with 9 bases in between. In germline, CDR1 is KGHSH, CDR2 LQKENI. Treatment specified: approximately 18 received Ad26.COV2.S at low or high dose, single or two shots; roughly five received placebo; per-sample allocation not given. Sampling occurred on day 63 after the first vaccine or placebo injection. Donor was an adult aged 18-55 years in Boston. Method: immunoSEQ multiplex PCR; TCRdb's copy keeps in-frame clones and lacks some. The sample lists 250,000 or so clones; approximately 90% were seen once. Details on this clone: The antigen is unknown.

This receptor was obtained from a person aged 18-60 years who received the Ad26.COV2.S COVID-19 vaccine or a placebo. The V call is TRBV18, the J call TRBJ1-6; D might be TRBD1 (5 bases). The starting material was peripheral blood, obtained in a trial of Ad26.COV2.S vaccine versus placebo. CDR3 in amino acids: CASSPRQGDNSPLHF. CDR3 DNA: TGTGCCAGCTCACCACGGCAGGGTGATAATTCACCCCTCCACTTT.